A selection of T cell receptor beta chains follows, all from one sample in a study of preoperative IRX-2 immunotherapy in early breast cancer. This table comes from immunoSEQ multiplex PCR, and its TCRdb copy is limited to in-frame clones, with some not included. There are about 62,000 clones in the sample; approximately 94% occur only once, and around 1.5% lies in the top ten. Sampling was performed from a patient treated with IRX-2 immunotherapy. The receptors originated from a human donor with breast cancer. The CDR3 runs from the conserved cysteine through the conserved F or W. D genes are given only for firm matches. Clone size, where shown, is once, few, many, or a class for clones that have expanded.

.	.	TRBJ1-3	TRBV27	TGTGCCAGCAGTTTAACTGGGTTTGGAAACACCATATATTTT	CASSLTGFGNTIYF
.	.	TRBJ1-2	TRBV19	TGTGCCAGTAATCCTCGGGGAGGGGTCTATGGCTACACCTTC	CASNPRGGVYGYTF
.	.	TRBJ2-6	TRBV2	TGTGCCAGCAGAGGAGAACAGCGGACAAGCTCTGGGGCCAACGTCCTGACTTTC	CASRGEQRTSSGANVLTF
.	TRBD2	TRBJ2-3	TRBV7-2	TGTGCCAGCAGCCCCCAAGCGGGGGCTCACACAGATACGCAGTATTTT	CASSPQAGAHTDTQYF
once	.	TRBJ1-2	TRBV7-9	TGTGCCAGCAGCCAAGGAGGGGACTATGGCTACACCTTC	CASSQGGDYGYTF
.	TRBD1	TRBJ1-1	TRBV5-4	TGTGCCAGCAGCTCCGGACAGGGGGCTCCTCGGACTGAAGCTTTCTTT	CASSSGQGAPRTEAFF
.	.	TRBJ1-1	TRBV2	TGTGCCAGCAGTGATACAGGGTATCGGTTGGTAGCTTTCTTT	CASSDTGYRLVAFF
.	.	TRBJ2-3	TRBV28	TGTGCCAGCCGTCGGGGGCTCGGCACAGATACGCAGTATTTT	CASRRGLGTDTQYF
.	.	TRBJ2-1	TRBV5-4	TGTGCCAGCAGCTTGGATTCAGGGACTTACAATGAGCAGTTCTTC	CASSLDSGTYNEQFF
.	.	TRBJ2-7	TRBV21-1	TGTGCCAGCAGCAAAGAGGTAGAGACATCGGTTACCTACGAGCAGTACTTC	CASSKEVETSVTYEQYF
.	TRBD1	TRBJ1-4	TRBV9	TGTGCCAGCAGCGTGGGGACAGCGATAGGAGAAAAACTGTTTTTT	CASSVGTAIGEKLFF
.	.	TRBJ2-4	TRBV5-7	TGTGCCGGGTGTTTAGTACCCGAGAGAAAGAACATTCAGTACTTC	CAGCLVPERKNIQYF
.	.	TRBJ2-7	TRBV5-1	TGCGCCAGCAGCTTTTTAATGGGTTTAGGCGAGCAGTACTTC	CASSFLMGLGEQYF
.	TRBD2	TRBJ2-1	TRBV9	TGTGCCAGCAGCGTAGCGGGACTAGGGATTGAGCAGTTCTTC	CASSVAGLGIEQFF
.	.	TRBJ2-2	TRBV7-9	TGTGCCAGCAGCCCGACCGGGGAGCTGTTTTTT	CASSPTGELFF
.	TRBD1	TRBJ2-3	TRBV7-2	TGTGCCAGCAGCTTAAGGCCCGTAAGGGGGCTAGGCACAGATACGCAGTATTTT	CASSLRPVRGLGTDTQYF
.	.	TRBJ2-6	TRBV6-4	TGTGCCAGCAGTCTCAACTCTGGGGCCAACGTCCTGACTTTC	CASSLNSGANVLTF
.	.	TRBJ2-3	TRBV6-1	TGTGCCAGCAGTGAATTGACCGCTACTAGCACAGATACGCAGTATTTT	CASSELTATSTDTQYF
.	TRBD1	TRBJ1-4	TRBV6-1	TGTGCCAGCAAGGGGGCGCTTTCTAATGAAAAACTGTTTTTT	CASKGALSNEKLFF
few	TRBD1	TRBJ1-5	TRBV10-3	TGTGCCATCAGTGGAGGGGGCAGGGGTAGCAATCAGCCCCAGCATTTT	CAISGGGRGSNQPQHF
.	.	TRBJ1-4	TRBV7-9	TGTGCCAGCAGCGGCTCTCGGGCAGATAATGAAAAACTGTTTTTT	CASSGSRADNEKLFF
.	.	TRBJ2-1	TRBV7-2	TGTGCCAGCAGCTCTGACACTTACAATGAGCAGTTCTTC	CASSSDTYNEQFF
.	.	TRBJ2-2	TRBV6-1	TGTGCCAGCTCCCTCAACCGGGCAGGCGCCGGGGAGCTGTTTTTT	CASSLNRAGAGELFF
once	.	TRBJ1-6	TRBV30	TGTGCCTTGGGCCGGGCCGTCTATAATTCACCCCTCCACTTT	CALGRAVYNSPLHF
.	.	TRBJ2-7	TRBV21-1	TGTGCCAGCAGCAAAGAACACAGACCCTACGAGCAGTACTTC	CASSKEHRPYEQYF
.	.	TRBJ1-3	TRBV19	TGTGCCAGTACAAGGGTTTCCGGAAACACCATATATTTT	CASTRVSGNTIYF
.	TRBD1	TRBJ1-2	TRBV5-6	TGTGCCAGCAGCTTGAGGACAGGGTGGGGCTACACCTTC	CASSLRTGWGYTF
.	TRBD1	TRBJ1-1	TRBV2	TGTGCCAGCAGCGACAGGGAATTCAACACTGAAGCTTTCTTT	CASSDREFNTEAFF
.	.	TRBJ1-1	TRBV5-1	TGCGCCAGCAGCAAAATGACAGGACTGAGCACTGAAGCTTTCTTT	CASSKMTGLSTEAFF
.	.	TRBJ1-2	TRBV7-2	TGTGCCAGCAGCCCAGGGCGGAACTATGGCTACACCTTC	CASSPGRNYGYTF
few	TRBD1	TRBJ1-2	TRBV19	TGTGCCAGTACCCTCCCAGGACAGGGGGTCTATGGCTACACCTTC	CASTLPGQGVYGYTF
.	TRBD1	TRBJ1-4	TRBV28	TGTGCCAGCAGTTGGACAGGGGGGTCGGATGAAAAACTGTTTTTT	CASSWTGGSDEKLFF
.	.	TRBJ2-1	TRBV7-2	TGTGCCAGCAGCTTAGGCGGCTCCTACAATGAGCAGTTCTTC	CASSLGGSYNEQFF
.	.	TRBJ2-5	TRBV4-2	TGTGCCAGCAGCGCCAGGATTGTAGAGACCCAGTACTTC	CASSARIVETQYF
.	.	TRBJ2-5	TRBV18	TGTGCCAGCTCACCAAACCAGGGCTCGGGAGAGACCCAGTACTTC	CASSPNQGSGETQYF
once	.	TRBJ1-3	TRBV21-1	TGTGCCAGCAGCATCTGGACCAGAGCATCTGGAAACACCATATATTTT	CASSIWTRASGNTIYF
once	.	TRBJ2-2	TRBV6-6	TGTGCCAGCTCCGACGGGCTATTCGGCGGGGAGCTGTTTTTT	CASSDGLFGGELFF
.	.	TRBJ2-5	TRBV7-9	TGTGCCAGCAGCTATACCGGACGCCTCGGGACCCAGTACTTC	CASSYTGRLGTQYF
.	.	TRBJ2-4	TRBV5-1	TGCGCCAGCAGCTTGGCCGGAGGGTCTCCCAAAAACATTCAGTACTTC	CASSLAGGSPKNIQYF
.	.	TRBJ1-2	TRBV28	TGTGCCGGCAGAAACGGGGGGGCGCGTGGCTACACCTTC	CAGRNGGARGYTF
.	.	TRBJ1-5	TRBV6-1	TGTGCCAGCAGTAGCGGGACTCTAAGAGTGGGGCCCCAGCATTTT	CASSSGTLRVGPQHF
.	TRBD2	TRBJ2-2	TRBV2	TGTGCCAGCAGTCCTAGCGGGAGTAACACCGGGGAGCTGTTTTTT	CASSPSGSNTGELFF
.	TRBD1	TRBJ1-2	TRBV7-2	TGTGCCAGCAGCTCCAGGGGGGAAAGGGATGGCTATGGCTACACCTTC	CASSSRGERDGYGYTF
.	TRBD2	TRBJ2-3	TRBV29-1	TGCAGCGTGGGGGGGGTAGCGGCCACAGATACGCAGTATTTT	CSVGGVAATDTQYF
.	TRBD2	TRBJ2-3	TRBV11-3	TGTGCCAGCAGCTTATCTCCGACTAGCGGGGGCACAGATACGCAGTATTTT	CASSLSPTSGGTDTQYF